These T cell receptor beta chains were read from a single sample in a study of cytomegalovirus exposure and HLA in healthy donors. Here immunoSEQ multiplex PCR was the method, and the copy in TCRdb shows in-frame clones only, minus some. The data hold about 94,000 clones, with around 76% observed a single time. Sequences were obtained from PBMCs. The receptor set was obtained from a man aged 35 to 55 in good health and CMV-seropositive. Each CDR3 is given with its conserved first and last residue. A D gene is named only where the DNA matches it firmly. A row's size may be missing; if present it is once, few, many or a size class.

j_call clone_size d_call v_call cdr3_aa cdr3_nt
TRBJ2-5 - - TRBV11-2 CASSLSRGGETQYF TGTGCCAGCAGCTTATCCAGGGGTGGGGAGACCCAGTACTTC
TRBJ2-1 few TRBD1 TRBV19 CASSSQDRVVFVSEQFF TGTGCCAGTAGTTCTCAAGACAGGGTAGTTTTCGTAAGTGAGCAGTTCTTC
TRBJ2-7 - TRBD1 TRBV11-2 CASSKQGTAYEQYF TGTGCCAGCAGTAAACAGGGGACGGCCTACGAGCAGTACTTC
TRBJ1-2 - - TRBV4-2 CASSQGGGGYGYTF TGTGCCAGCAGCCAAGGCGGGGGAGGCTATGGCTACACCTTC
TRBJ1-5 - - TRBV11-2 CASSSTGNNQPQHF TGTGCCAGCAGCTCTACAGGGAACAATCAGCCCCAGCATTTT
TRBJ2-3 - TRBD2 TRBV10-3 CAISEPSGRTSTDTQYF TGTGCCATCAGTGAACCTAGCGGGAGGACTAGCACAGATACGCAGTATTTT
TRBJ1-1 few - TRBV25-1 CASSEGGFSYTEAFF TGTGCCAGCAGTGAAGGGGGCTTTTCATACACTGAAGCTTTCTTT
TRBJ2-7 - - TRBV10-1 CASSDLKSGGPSYEQYF TGCGCCAGCAGTGACCTGAAGTCGGGCGGGCCGTCCTACGAGCAGTACTTC
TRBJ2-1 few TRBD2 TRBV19 CASRRGGGGGQYNEQFF TGTGCCAGTAGGAGGGGCGGGGGCGGGGGGCAGTACAATGAGCAGTTCTTC
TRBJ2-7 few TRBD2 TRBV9 CASSVEGGRASEQYF TGTGCCAGCAGCGTAGAGGGCGGGAGGGCCAGCGAGCAGTACTTC
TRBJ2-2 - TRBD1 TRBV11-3 CASSLTGNVGELFF TGTGCCAGCAGCCTGACAGGGAATGTCGGGGAGCTGTTTTTT
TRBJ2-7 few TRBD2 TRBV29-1 CSVGGRGYEQYF TGCAGCGTTGGCGGGAGGGGGTACGAGCAGTACTTC
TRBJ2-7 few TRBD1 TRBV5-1 CASSLGQGSPYEQYF TGCGCCAGCAGCTTGGGACAGGGTTCGCCCTACGAGCAGTACTTC
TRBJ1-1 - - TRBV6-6 CASGQRMNTEAFF TGTGCCAGCGGACAGCGCATGAACACTGAAGCTTTCTTT
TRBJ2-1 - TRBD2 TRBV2 CASSEATSGVYNEQFF TGTGCCAGCAGTGAAGCGACTAGCGGGGTCTACAATGAGCAGTTCTTC
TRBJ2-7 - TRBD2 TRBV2 CASSLAGGPYEQYF TGTGCCAGCAGCCTCGCGGGGGGCCCCTACGAGCAGTACTTC
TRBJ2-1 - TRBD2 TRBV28 CASSPGTSSLDEQFF TGTGCCAGCAGTCCGGGGACTAGCTCCCTAGATGAGCAGTTCTTC
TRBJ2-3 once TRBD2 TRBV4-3 CASSQDLAGKGDTQYF TGCGCCAGCAGCCAAGACCTAGCGGGAAAAGGAGATACGCAGTATTTT
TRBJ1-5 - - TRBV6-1 CASRDSYSNQPQHF TGTGCCAGCAGAGACAGCTATAGCAATCAGCCCCAGCATTTT
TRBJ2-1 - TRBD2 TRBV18 CASSPSTLAGGKGQFF TGTGCCAGCTCACCATCGACACTAGCGGGGGGAAAAGGGCAGTTCTTC
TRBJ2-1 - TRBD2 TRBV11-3 CASSPGTSHVVGEQFF TGTGCCAGCAGCCCCGGGACTAGTCATGTAGTCGGTGAGCAGTTCTTC
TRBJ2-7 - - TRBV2 CASSAGFGPSYEQYF TGTGCCAGCAGTGCGGGGTTCGGACCGAGCTACGAGCAGTACTTC